These 15 T cell receptor beta chains share one sample of origin, sequenced in a study of T cells in Graves' hyperthyroidism and ophthalmopathy (dated by TCRdb to about 2019). Libraries were prepared through multiplex PCR. The sequencer was an Illumina HiSeq 2000. The TCR beta CDR3 regions were amplified from the RNA transcripts. The first round of RT-PCR for the TCR CDR3 was performed with the HTBI primer set and the Qiagen OneStep RT-PCR kit. The public reads were quality trimmed at Q25 with fastp and then assembled into clones with MiXCR by TCRdb, keeping productive beta chains. Each record represents a unique CDR3 protein, reported with the most common genes and DNA among its rows. The sample table lists nearly 750,000 distinct CDR3 sequences, approximately 36% of them with a count of one. Of the sample, around 29% falls within the top ten clones. Specimen: blood. The receptors here all came from a woman in her thirties or forties with Graves' hyperthyroidism.

At least ten counts were recorded for this clonotype. J is TRBJ2-5 and V is TRBV24-1; the match to TRBD1 covers 11 bases. CDR1 and CDR2 from the germline V gene are KGHDR and SFDVKD. This CDR3 is 15 amino acids long. After removal of 6 bases from V and 5 bases from J, the junction contained 7 bases not matched to a gene. CDR3 in amino acids: CATSWTGGAIETQYF. CDR3 DNA: TGTGCCACCAGTTGGACAGGGGGCGCGATCGAGACCCAGTACTTC.

This clonotype came up many times. The V and J genes are TRBV9 and TRBJ1-2; possibly TRBD1 for D (5 bases). Germline V CDR1 and CDR2: SGDLS, YYNGEE. This CDR3 has 16 amino acids. Trimming took 1 base from V and 1 from J, leaving 14 bases between them. The CDR3 DNA reads TGTGCCAGCAGCGTAAGGAGTACAGGCGATAACTATGGCTACACCTTC. Amino acid sequence: CASSVRSTGDNYGYTF.

This clonotype came up a few times. V usage is TRBV5-4 and J usage is TRBJ1-1; 9 bases agree with TRBD1. The CDR3 covers 15 residues. The germline gives CDR1 SGHNT, CDR2 YYREEE (reference sequence). V lost 4 bases, J lost 3 bases, and 7 bases stayed unmatched. CDR3 sequence reads: CASSTRDRVDTEAFF. The CDR3 DNA reads TGTGCCAGCAGCACCAGGGACAGGGTGGACACTGAAGCTTTCTTT.

The chain combines TRBV6-4 with TRBJ2-5; TRBD1 matches at 7 bases. J lost 4 bases, V lost 3 bases, and 8 bases had no gene match. The germline V gene has CDR1 MRHNA and CDR2 SNTAGT. This CDR3 comprises 15 residues. The chain's CDR3 is CASSDSSRGRETQYF. DNA for the CDR3: TGTGCCAGCAGTGATTCATCGAGGGGGCGAGAGACCCAGTACTTC.

In this sample, this clonotype turned up a few times. The J gene is TRBJ2-2, the V gene TRBV5-1; TRBD1 might be the D (7 bases). V was trimmed by 4 bases and J by 7 bases, leaving 17 bases between them. Germline V gene data show CDR1 as SGHRS and CDR2 as YFSETQ. CDR3 length: 15 amino acids. CDR3 sequence (DNA): TGCGCCAGCAGCCAAGATCCAGGGGGAGGCGGGGAGCTGTTTTTT. This codes for CASSQDPGGGGELFF.

The chain carries TRBV29-1 and TRBJ1-1; D call uncertain. The CDR3 has 12 residues. CDR1 and CDR2 from the germline V gene are SQVTM and ANQGSEA. CDR3 region: CSLAGQNTEAFF. The CDR3 DNA follows: TGCAGTCTAGCCGGGCAGAACACTGAAGCTTTCTTT.

This rearrangement joins TRBV6-6 to TRBJ2-1; TRBD2 might be the D (5 bases). CDR3 length: 14 residues. Per the germline V gene, CDR1 is MNHNY and CDR2 is SVGAGI (reference sequence). V was trimmed by 0 bases and J by 4 bases, leaving 7 bases between them. The DNA for the CDR3 is TGTGCCAGCAGTTACTCGCGGGTTTACAATGAGCAGTTCTTC. It specifies CASSYSRVYNEQFF.

Turning to this clonotype: This may arise from a read error, as a much more abundant clone is one base away. As the CDR3 is not closed by the conserved phenylalanine or tryptophan, this likely results from a read error. This CDR3 reads CASSSSDADTEAFL. The CDR3 DNA reads as TGTGCCAGCAGCTCCTCGGACGCGGACACTGAAGCTTTCCTT. This sequence joins TRBV13 and TRBJ1-1; unclear D gene. Trimming removed 4 bases at V and 3 bases at J, with 12 bases between. The CDR3 runs 14 residues. The germline V gene has CDR1 PRHDT and CDR2 FYEKMQ (reference sequence).

This clonotype was found many times. One end of the junction does not line up with germline, which may come from a read error. This chain uses TRBV7-7 with TRBJ2-5; D gene unclear. This CDR3 contains 15 residues. In germline, CDR1 is SSHAT, CDR2 FNYEAQ (reference sequence). The CDR3 DNA reads as TGTGCTAGCAGCCAAGATAACGGGCGTCTAGAGACCCAGTACTTC. Translated, it gives CASSQDNGRLETQYF.

CDR3 loop: CASTTEGLASYEQYF. CDR3 nucleotides: TGTGCCAGCACCACAGAGGGGCTTGCCTCCTACGAGCAGTACTTC. The rearrangement joins TRBV28 to TRBJ2-7; D could derive from TRBD1 or TRBD2 (5 bases each). Germline assignment: CDR1 MDHEN and CDR2 SYDVKM. The CDR3 length is 15 residues. The V end was cut by 7 bases, the J end by 0 bases, with 16 bases between.

This clonotype was counted many times. V is TRBV6-5 and J is TRBJ1-2, with D perhaps matching TRBD1 (5 bases). In germline, CDR1 is MNHEY, CDR2 SVGAGI. The CDR3 is made up of 15 amino acids. Trimming took 0 bases from V and 6 from J, leaving 14 bases between them. CDR3 in amino acids: CASSYSMVGTDGYTF. CDR3 in DNA: TGTGCCAGCAGTTACTCGATGGTCGGGACGGATGGCTACACCTTC.

The rearrangement uses TRBV7-2 and TRBJ1-3; a possible D gene is TRBD1 (5 bases). The length of the CDR3 is 14 residues. Germline assignment: CDR1 SGHTA and CDR2 FQGNSA. The ends were cut back, 5 bases at V and 7 bases at J, with 15 bases in the middle. CDR3 protein: CASSPRGRKNTIYF. The CDR3 bases are TGTGCCAGCAGCCCGAGGGGACGGAAGAACACCATATATTTT.

The chain combines TRBV6-5 with TRBJ1-5; no clear D gene. V lost 0 bases, J lost 3 bases, and 9 bases lay in between. This CDR3 has 15 residues. The V gene's germline CDR1 is MNHEY and CDR2 SVGAGI. The CDR3 reads CASSYSAGNNQPQHF. CDR3 bases: TGTGCCAGCAGTTACTCAGCAGGCAACAATCAGCCCCAGCATTTT.

V is TRBV10-3 and J is TRBJ2-5, with 8 bases fitting TRBD1. The germline gives CDR1 ENHRY, CDR2 SYGVKD. CDR3 length equals 15 residues. V lost 10 bases, J lost 2 bases, and 12 bases stayed unmatched. The CDR3 protein is CASSRTGHPQETQYF. DNA for the CDR3: TGTGCCAGCTCACGGACAGGGCATCCGCAAGAGACCCAGTACTTC.

The chain couples TRBV6-5 to TRBJ1-6, with unresolved D. From germline, CDR1 is MNHEY and CDR2 SVGAGI. With 4 bases removed from V and 5 bases from J, the gap between germline ends came to 6 bases. The CDR3 is made up of 13 amino acids. CDR3 in DNA: TGTGCCAGCAGTTTACCCCATAATTCACCCCTCCACTTT. The encoded protein is CASSLPHNSPLHF.